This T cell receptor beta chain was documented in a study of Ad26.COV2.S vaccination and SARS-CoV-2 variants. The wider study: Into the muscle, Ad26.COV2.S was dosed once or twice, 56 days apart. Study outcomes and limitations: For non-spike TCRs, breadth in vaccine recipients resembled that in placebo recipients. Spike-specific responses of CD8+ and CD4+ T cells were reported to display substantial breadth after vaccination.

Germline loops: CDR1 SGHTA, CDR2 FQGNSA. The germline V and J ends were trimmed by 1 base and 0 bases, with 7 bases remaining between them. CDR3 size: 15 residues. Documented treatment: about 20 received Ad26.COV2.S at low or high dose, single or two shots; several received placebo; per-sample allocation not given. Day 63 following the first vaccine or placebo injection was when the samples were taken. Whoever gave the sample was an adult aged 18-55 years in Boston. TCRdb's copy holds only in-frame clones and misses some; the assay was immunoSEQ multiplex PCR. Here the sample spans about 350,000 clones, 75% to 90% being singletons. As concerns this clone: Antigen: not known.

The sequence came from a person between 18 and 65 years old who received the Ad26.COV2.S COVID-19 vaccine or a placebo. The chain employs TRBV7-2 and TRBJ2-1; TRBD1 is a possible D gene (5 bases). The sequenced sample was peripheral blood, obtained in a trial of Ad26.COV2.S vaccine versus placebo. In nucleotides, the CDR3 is TGTGCCAGCAGCTTAGGGGGCCGCTCCTACAATGAGCAGTTCTTC. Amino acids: CASSLGGRSYNEQFF.